This TCR beta chain is drawn from a study of graft-versus-host responses after intestinal transplantation. V lost 3 bases and J 9 bases, leaving 11 bases between the germline ends. Germline assignment: CDR1 MNHEY and CDR2 SMNVEV (reference sequence). The CDR3 contains 13 residues. Profiling relied on immunoSEQ multiplex PCR, and the TCRdb table lists in-frame clones only, not all of them. The table includes roughly 46,000 clones, over 80% detected once. The specimen comprised PBMCs, sampled around 27 months after a first intestinal transplant, on the day of a second. The receptor was derived from a human patient who received an intestinal transplant, so some T cells may come from the graft donor. The gene calls are TRBV27 and TRBJ2-2, with no clear D. The DNA for the CDR3 is TGTGCCAGCAGTTTTTCTTCTGAAAGGGAGCTGTTTTTT. Amino acid sequence: CASSFSSERELFF.